This T cell receptor beta chain emerged from a study of shared clonotypes between healthy human individuals. Study context: Used for every donor were three CD4 naive, three CD4 memory, two CD8 naive and one CD8 memory plate.

Repertoires were generated with immunoSEQ multiplex PCR, while TCRdb's copy carries only in-frame clones and drops some. The sample shows some 580,000 clones, roughly 98% of them seen only once. Naive CD8 cells, CD45RO-negative and positively selected for CCR7, excluded terminally differentiated effector memory CD45RA+ cells. The CDR3 length is 17 residues. Germline-derived CDR1 and CDR2 are MGHRA and YSYEKL. After removal of 1 base from V and 6 bases from J, the junction contained 11 bases not matched to a gene. This clone was seen only once. The chain has TRBV4-1 and TRBJ2-2; the match to TRBD1 covers 7 bases. Sequenced input: naive CD8+ T cells sorted from blood. This clonotype was sampled from a man aged 30 to 45 in good health. CDR3 coding DNA: TGCGCCAGCAGCCAAGTCGCCCCAGGGGGAAGGCCCGGGGAGCTGTTTTTT. Translating it yields CASSQVAPGGRPGELFF.